Listed here are 13 T cell receptor beta chains from one sample, sequenced in a study of cytomegalovirus exposure and HLA in healthy donors. PCR was performed using 60 Vbeta and 13 Jbeta primers. Method: immunoSEQ multiplex PCR; TCRdb's copy keeps in-frame clones and lacks some. The table shows approximately 120,000 clones, with roughly 81% occurring only once. The specimen sequenced was PBMCs. The source is a young woman in good health and CMV-seronegative.

This sequence joins TRBV15 and TRBJ1-1, with 9 bases identical to TRBD1. Germline V gene sequence: CDR1 LNHNV, CDR2 YYDKDF (reference sequence). This CDR3 is 18 amino acids long. The ends lost 2 bases at V and 0 bases at J; junction bases unmatched: 10. The CDR3 nucleotides read TGTGCCACCAGCAGATCTCCCGGGACAGGGACATTGAACACTGAAGCTTTCTTT. Its protein is CATSRSPGTGTLNTEAFF. Looking up the rest from reference TRBV15 and TRBJ1-1 gives the full variable domain: DAMVIQNPRYQVTQFGKPVTLSCSQTLNHNVMYWYQQKSSQAPKLLFHYYDKDFNNEADTPDNFQSRRPNTSFCFLDIRSPGLGDTAMYLCATSRSPGTGTLNTEAFFGQGTRLTVV.

J is TRBJ1-3 and V is TRBV4-3; the match to TRBD1 covers 10 bases. Germline V gene data show CDR1 as LGHNA and CDR2 as YSLEER. V dropped 5 bases and J dropped 5; count of bases not matched to a gene: 6. The CDR3 totals 15 residues. CDR3 nucleotides: TGCGCCAGCAGCAGTGGACAGGGGGTTAGAAACACCATATATTTT. Protein: CASSSGQGVRNTIYF.

The gene calls are TRBV7-2 and TRBJ2-1, with 7 nucleotides matching TRBD2. The CDR3 has 14 amino acids. Trimming at V came to 7 bases and at J to 1 base, leaving 4 bases not matched to a gene. Germline V CDR1 and CDR2: SGHTA, FQGNSA. In DNA form, the CDR3 reads TGTGCCAGCACGAGGACTAGTTCCTACAATGAGCAGTTCTTC. Translation gives CASTRTSSYNEQFF.

This chain uses TRBV5-4 with TRBJ2-7; D might be TRBD1 (6 bases). CDR1 is SGHNT, CDR2 YYREEE, per germline (reference sequence). V shed 3 bases and J shed 0 bases, with 19 bases lying between them. This CDR3 comprises 17 residues. In nucleotides, the CDR3 is TGTGCCAGCAGCTATAATACAGGGTGTTTCGGCTCCTACGAGCAGTACTTC. This encodes CASSYNTGCFGSYEQYF.

This clone has only one observation. The chain uses TRBV6-1 and TRBJ2-7; no firm D call. The CDR3 consists of 13 residues. Per the germline V gene, CDR1 is MNHNS and CDR2 is SASEGT. The germline V and J ends were trimmed by 4 bases and 1 base, with 8 bases remaining between them. CDR3: CASSVMRSYEQYF. Here the CDR3 DNA reads TGTGCCAGCAGTGTGATGCGATCCTACGAGCAGTACTTC.

V gene TRBV7-8 combines with J gene TRBJ2-1; D not certain. Trimming cost V 5 bases and J 4 bases, with 9 bases left between them. Germline V gene sequence: CDR1 SGHVS, CDR2 FQNEAQ. The CDR3 spans 13 residues. CDR3 DNA sequence: TGTGCCAGCAGCGCCCAGATTTACAATGAGCAGTTCTTC. It codes for CASSAQIYNEQFF.

V gene TRBV29-1 combines with J gene TRBJ2-1; TRBD2 matches at 7 bases. Germline lookup yields CDR1 SQVTM and CDR2 ANQGSEA. The CDR3 totals 11 residues. After removal of 0 bases from V and 16 bases from J, the junction contained 6 bases not matched to a gene. The CDR3 loop is CSVEDPTSRFF. The CDR3 DNA follows: TGCAGCGTTGAAGATCCGACTAGCCGCTTCTTC.

The chain carries TRBV5-8 and TRBJ2-1, with D unclear. This CDR3 is built from 14 residues. Germline CDR1 SGHTS, CDR2 YDEGEE. V gave up 7 bases and J gave up 4 bases, with 15 bases separating them. CDR3 sequence (DNA): TGTGCCAGCGGCACTAAGATGGGTTACAATGAGCAGTTCTTC. Its translation: CASGTKMGYNEQFF.

The rearrangement uses TRBV5-1 and TRBJ1-5; D not certain. The CDR3 is 15 amino acids. Germline V lookup: CDR1 SGHRS, CDR2 YFSETQ. The germline V and J ends were trimmed by 2 bases and 3 bases, with 12 bases remaining between them. This chain's CDR3 is CASSLAGLSNQPQHF. In DNA, the CDR3 is TGCGCCAGCAGCTTAGCAGGTTTGTCCAATCAGCCCCAGCATTTT.

This chain connects TRBV7-9 to TRBJ1-2, with 7 bases identical to TRBD1. The CDR3 is 12 amino acids. Germline V gene lookup returns CDR1 SEHNR and CDR2 FQNEAQ (reference sequence). J was trimmed by 7 bases and V by 2 bases; bases with no gene match: 1. The chain's CDR3 is CASSLQGGGYTF. The CDR3 nucleotides read TGTGCCAGCAGCTTACAGGGGGGTGGCTACACCTTC.

The CDR3 protein is CAWSRAGGLFTDTQYF. DNA of the CDR3: TGTGCCTGGAGTCGAGCGGGAGGGCTTTTCACAGATACGCAGTATTTT. The chain has TRBV30 and TRBJ2-3; 10 bases agree with TRBD2. J lost 2 bases, V lost 2 bases, and 7 bases had no gene match. The CDR3 extends over 16 amino acids. Germline V gene sequence: CDR1 GTSNPN, CDR2 SVGIG (reference sequence).

The gene calls are TRBV19 and TRBJ1-3; D gene ambiguous. Trimming stripped 3 bases from V and 0 bases from J, with 6 bases between. Germline V gene sequence: CDR1 LNHDA, CDR2 SQIVND (reference sequence). The CDR3 is 14 amino acids. Here the CDR3 reads CASSIDTSGNTIYF. The CDR3 region has the DNA TGTGCCAGTAGTATTGACACCTCTGGAAACACCATATATTTT.

As concerns this clone: Mismatch with germline at one junction end may stem from a read error. The chain links TRBV19 to TRBJ1-4; maybe TRBD1 (5 bases). From germline, CDR1 is LNHDA and CDR2 SQIVND (reference sequence). This CDR3 has 12 residues. The CDR3 DNA sequence: TGTGCCAGTAGGCAGGGCCCCCAAACTTTGATTTTT. Amino acids: CASRQGPQTLIF.